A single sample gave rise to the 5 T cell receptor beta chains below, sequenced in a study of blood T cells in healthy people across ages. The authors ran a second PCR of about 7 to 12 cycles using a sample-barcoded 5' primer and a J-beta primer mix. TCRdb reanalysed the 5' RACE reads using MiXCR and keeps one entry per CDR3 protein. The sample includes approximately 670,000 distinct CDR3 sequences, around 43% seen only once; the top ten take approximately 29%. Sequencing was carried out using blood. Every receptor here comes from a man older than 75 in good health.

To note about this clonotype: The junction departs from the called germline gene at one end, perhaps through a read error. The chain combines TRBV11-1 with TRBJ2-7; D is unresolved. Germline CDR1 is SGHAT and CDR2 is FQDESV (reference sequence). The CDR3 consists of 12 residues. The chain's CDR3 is CTSSRVDYEQYF. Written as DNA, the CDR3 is TGTACCAGCAGCCGAGTCGACTACGAGCAGTACTTC. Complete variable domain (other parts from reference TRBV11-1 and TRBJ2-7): EAEVAQSPRYKITEKSQAVAFWCDPISGHATLYWYRQILGQGPELLVQFQDESVVDDSQLPKDRFSAERLKGVDSTLKIQPAELGDSAMYLCTSSRVDYEQYFGPGTRLTVT.

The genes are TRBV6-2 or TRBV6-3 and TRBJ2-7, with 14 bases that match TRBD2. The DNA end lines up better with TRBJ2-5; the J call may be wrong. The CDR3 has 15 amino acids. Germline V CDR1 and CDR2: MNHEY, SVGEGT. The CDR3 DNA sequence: TGTGCCAGCAGCTGGACTAGCGGGGGGAGCGAGACCCAGTACTTC. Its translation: CASSWTSGGSETQYF.

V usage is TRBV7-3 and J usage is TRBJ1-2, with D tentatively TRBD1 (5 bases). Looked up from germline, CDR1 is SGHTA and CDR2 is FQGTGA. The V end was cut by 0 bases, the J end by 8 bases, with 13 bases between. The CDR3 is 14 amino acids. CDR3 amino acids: CASSLTSRVEGYTF. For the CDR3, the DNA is TGTGCCAGCAGCTTAACGTCCAGGGTGGAGGGCTACACCTTC.

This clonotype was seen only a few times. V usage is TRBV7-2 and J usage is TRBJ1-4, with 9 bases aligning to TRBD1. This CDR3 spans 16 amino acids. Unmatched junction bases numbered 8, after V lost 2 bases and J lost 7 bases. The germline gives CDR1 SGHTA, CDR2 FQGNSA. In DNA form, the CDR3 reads TGTGCCAGCAGCTTAACACAGGGGGCCGGTTTTGAAAAACTGTTTTTT. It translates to CASSLTQGAGFEKLFF. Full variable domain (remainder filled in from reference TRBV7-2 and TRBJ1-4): GAGVSQSPSNKVTEKGKDVELRCDPISGHTALYWYRQSLGQGLEFLIYFQGNSAPDKSGLPSDRFSAERTGGSVSTLTIQRTQQEDSAVYLCASSLTQGAGFEKLFFGSGTQLSVL.

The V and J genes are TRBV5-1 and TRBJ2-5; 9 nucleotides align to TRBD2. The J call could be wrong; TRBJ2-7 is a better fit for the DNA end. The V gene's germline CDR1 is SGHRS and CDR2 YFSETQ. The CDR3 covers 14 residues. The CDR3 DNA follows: TGCGCCAGCAGCTTCGGGACTAGCTGGGACGAGCAGTACTTC. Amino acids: CASSFGTSWDEQYF.